The text below deals with one T cell receptor beta chain. CDR1 is GTSNPN, CDR2 SVGIG, per germline (reference sequence). V lost 4 bases and J 4 bases, leaving 8 bases between the germline ends. The CDR3 sequence is 12 residues long. How the authors handled the data: The authors estimated nucleated cell counts from reference gene primer amplification. Sequencing was performed with immunoSEQ multiplex PCR; in TCRdb, only in-frame clones are kept and a portion is missing. V, J and clone size are those of that table, while D and trimming were read from the DNA. The sample lists about 170,000 clones; around two thirds were seen once. The data stem from a study of blood T cell repertoires in COVID-19. Background on the study: Sources were T cells, B-cell-depleted T cells, or PBMCs; the material itself was cDNA or gDNA.

The sample taken for sequencing was peripheral blood. The chain links TRBV30 to TRBJ2-1; D is ambiguous. This TCR was sampled from a woman older than 75 with acute or convalescent COVID-19. The CDR3, as DNA: TGTGCCTGGATGCGGAGTTACAATGAGCAGTTCTTC. Translation gives CAWMRSYNEQFF.